The source of this T cell receptor beta chain is a study of cytomegalovirus exposure and HLA in healthy donors. The PCR made use of 60 Vbeta and 13 Jbeta primers. Produced via immunoSEQ multiplex PCR; TCRdb's table is partial and in-frame only. The sample has about 130,000 clones; approximately 80% are singletons. V trimming: 4 bases; J trimming: 0 bases; junction bases outside the gene matches: 2. The CDR3 spans 14 residues. Germline V lookup: CDR1 MGHRA, CDR2 YSYEKL. The TCR was taken from a male donor in good health and CMV-seropositive. The rearrangement links TRBV4-1 to TRBJ1-1; TRBD1 matches 7 bases. Sample: PBMCs. Written as DNA, the CDR3 is TGCGCCAGCAGCCCGACAGGGTTGAACACTGAAGCTTTCTTT. This gives the protein CASSPTGLNTEAFF.